This TCR beta chain was recovered during a study of T cell responses to AZD1222 COVID-19 vaccine. Study information: Investigators merged groups given second doses at roughly 4 or roughly 12 weeks. Study-wide findings and caveats: Every sample of the repertoires postdated the peak T cell response. Nearly half of the spike-specific TCRs reportedly recognize variant regions that carry no mutations. Baseline seropositives among AZD1222 recipients totaled only five or six.

Sequencing was performed with immunoSEQ multiplex PCR; in TCRdb, only in-frame clones are kept and a portion is missing. The repertoire holds roughly 91,000 clones, roughly 90% seen once, with approximately 3% in the top ten. Germline V gene lookup returns CDR1 LNHDA and CDR2 SQIVND (reference sequence). The CDR3 consists of 13 residues. The ends lost 2 bases at V and 7 bases at J; junction bases unmatched: 4. Note on this clone: Its antigen is undetermined.

The genes are TRBV19 and TRBJ2-7; 8 positions match TRBD1. This receptor was taken from an adult in good health. The sample in question was peripheral blood, obtained on day 0 of AZD1222 vaccination. The chain's CDR3 is CASSITGGREQYF. CDR3 nucleotides: TGTGCCAGTAGTATAACAGGGGGACGGGAGCAGTACTTC.